The 13 T cell receptor beta chains reported below all come from one sample, sequenced in a study of breast tumors, draining lymph nodes, adjacent tissues. Axillary draining lymph nodes of breast cancer patients supplied the node samples. TCRdb independently ran MiXCR on the multiplex PCR reads; one entry per CDR3 protein. The table lists about 180,000 distinct CDR3 sequences, about 30% of them singletons. Sequenced: axillary lymph node tissue. The source is a female donor with breast cancer. Some clones in this sample may be carry-over from other donors' samples.

This clonotype was observed at least ten times. The V gene is TRBV29-1, the J gene TRBJ1-2; no definite D call. The CDR3 is 11 residues long. V lost 7 bases, J lost 7 bases, and 13 bases lay in between. The germline CDR1 and CDR2 sequences are SQVTM and ANQGSEA. CDR3 DNA: TGCAGCGCTGAGTCGTTAATTGGCTACACCTTC. Translated: CSAESLIGYTF.

This clonotype was counted a few times. Possible read error: a much larger clone is one base away. V usage is TRBV6-5 and J usage is TRBJ2-3; 7 bases are a match to TRBD1. The CDR3 contains 15 residues. Looked up from germline, CDR1 is MNHEY and CDR2 is SVGAGI. The CDR3 nucleotides are TGTGCCAGCAGTTACTCTAGACAGGGCACAGGTACGCAGTATTTT. Protein: CASSYSRQGTGTQYF.

This clonotype was counted at least ten times. V usage is TRBV9 and J usage is TRBJ2-5, with 16 nucleotides matching TRBD2. The CDR3 is made up of 18 amino acids. CDR1 and CDR2 from the germline V gene are SGDLS and YYNGEE. After removal of 4 bases from V and 4 bases from J, the junction contained 10 bases not matched to a gene. In nucleotides, the CDR3 is TGTGCCAGCAGCACGTCCCCGGGACTAGCGGGGGGGCGAGAGACCCAGTACTTC. It is translated as CASSTSPGLAGGRETQYF.

In regard to this clonotype: The junction and the germline gene differ at one end; a read error may be behind it. V gene TRBV6-5 combines with J gene TRBJ2-1, with TRBD1 matching over 9 bases. Germline-derived CDR1 and CDR2 are MNHEY and SVGAGI. This CDR3 contains 19 residues. Written as DNA, the CDR3 is TGTGCCAGCAGTCACTCGTCGGGACAGGGACTAACCGCGTACAATGAGCGGTTCTTC. Its translation is CASSHSSGQGLTAYNERFF.

At least ten counts were recorded for this clonotype. The chain uses TRBV7-9 and TRBJ2-7; 7 nucleotides line up with TRBD1. V shed 5 bases, J shed 0 bases, and the junction held 10 bases outside the gene matches. There are 16 residues in the CDR3. Germline V gene lookup returns CDR1 SEHNR and CDR2 FQNEAQ (reference sequence). CDR3 sequence: CASSHAGTDLSYEQYF. CDR3 DNA sequence: TGTGCCAGCAGCCATGCCGGGACAGACCTCTCCTACGAGCAGTACTTC.

To note about this clonotype: A junction boundary mismatches the germline segment, possibly from a read error. The chain carries TRBV2 and TRBJ2-2, with D tentatively TRBD2 (5 bases). The CDR3 is 16 residues long. The germline CDR1 and CDR2 sequences are SNHLY and FYNNEI. The CDR3 DNA is TGTGCCAGCAGTGAAGATGAGGGCACGAACACCGGGGAGCTGTCTTGG. Its translation: CASSEDEGTNTGELSW.

This clonotype was seen a handful of times. The chain links TRBV6-5 to TRBJ1-2; D ambiguous. The CDR3 extends over 15 amino acids. Germline CDR1 reads MNHEY; CDR2 reads SVGAGI. V lost 5 bases, J lost 2 bases, and 15 bases lay in between. CDR3 amino acids: CASSHEGTRNYGYTF. In DNA form, the CDR3 reads TGTGCCAGCAGTCACGAGGGAACGAGGAACTATGGCTACACCTTC.

This clonotype is a singleton in its sample. The J gene is TRBJ2-2, the V gene TRBV5-1, with 7 positions matching TRBD2. V shed 4 bases, J shed 7 bases, and the junction held 13 bases outside the gene matches. CDR3 length: 16 amino acids. Germline loops: CDR1 SGHRS, CDR2 YFSETQ. CDR3 region: CASSREWSGAGGELFF. The CDR3 nucleotides read TGCGCCAGCAGCCGCGAGTGGAGCGGGGCGGGCGGGGAGCTGTTTTTT. Full variable domain (missing parts from reference TRBV5-1 and TRBJ2-2): KAGVTQTPRYLIKTRGQQVTLSCSPISGHRSVSWYQQTPGQGLQFLFEYFSETQRNKGNFPGRFSGRQFSNSRSEMNVSTLELGDSALYLCASSREWSGAGGELFFGEGSRLTVL.

This clonotype was seen ten or more times. The gene calls are TRBV7-3 and TRBJ2-1; D perhaps matches TRBD1 (6 bases). This CDR3 has 13 residues. Germline CDR1 and CDR2: SGHTA and FQGTGA. V was clipped by 5 bases and J by 3 bases, with 8 bases between them. In nucleotides, the CDR3 is TGTGCCAGCAGCCCGGGACACTACAATGAGCAGTTCTTC. Translation gives CASSPGHYNEQFF.

This CDR3 reads CASSYLEDTEAFF. The DNA for the CDR3 is TGTGCCAGCAGCTACTTGGAGGACACTGAAGCTTTCTTT. The rearrangement links TRBV7-9 to TRBJ1-1, with D unresolved. The germline gives CDR1 SEHNR, CDR2 FQNEAQ (reference sequence). The CDR3 totals 13 residues. The germline V and J ends were trimmed by 4 bases and 3 bases, with 9 bases remaining between them.

This clonotype came up many times. CDR3 residues: CASSSTDLGTSSYEQYF. The CDR3 bases are TGTGCCAGCAGTTCAACAGATCTGGGGACAAGCTCCTACGAGCAGTACTTC. The chain combines TRBV12-3 or TRBV12-4 with TRBJ2-7; tentative D call: TRBD1 (6 bases). Trimming cost V 4 bases and J 0 bases, with 19 bases left between them. The CDR3 is 17 amino acids.

This clonotype came up a few times. V gene TRBV6-5 combines with J gene TRBJ2-5; D unresolved. The V gene lost 6 bases and the J gene lost 1 base, with 15 bases spanning the gap. Per the germline V gene, CDR1 is MNHEY and CDR2 is SVGAGI. The CDR3 is 15 amino acids. The CDR3 protein is CASRHRWAAQETQYF. For the CDR3, the DNA is TGTGCCAGCAGGCATCGTTGGGCAGCCCAAGAGACCCAGTACTTC.

The chain couples TRBV27 to TRBJ2-3; no clear D gene. The germline V and J ends were trimmed by 6 bases and 2 bases, with 12 bases remaining between them. The germline gives CDR1 MNHEY, CDR2 SMNVEV (reference sequence). The length of the CDR3 is 14 residues. The CDR3 DNA sequence: TGTGCCAGCAGCCCACCTCAACCCACAGATACGCAGTATTTT. Residues: CASSPPQPTDTQYF.